This T cell receptor (beta chain) was identified during a study of technical replicates of blood from a few donors. Sequencing was performed with immunoSEQ multiplex PCR; in TCRdb, only in-frame clones are kept and a portion is missing. In the table there are 60,000 or so clones, around nine tenths of which are singletons. Trimming cost V 1 base and J 0 bases; bases outside gene matches: 6. The CDR3 has 18 residues. CDR1 and CDR2 (germline): MGHRA, YSYEKL. The chain combines TRBV4-1 with TRBJ2-6, with 7 bases fitting TRBD2. Sequencing was performed on PBMCs. This receptor was obtained from a human donor in good health. Some clones in this sample may be carry-over from other donors' samples. The CDR3 here is CASSQAGGGLSGANVLTF. CDR3 coding DNA: TGCGCCAGCAGCCAAGCTGGGGGGGGACTCTCTGGGGCCAACGTCCTGACTTTC.